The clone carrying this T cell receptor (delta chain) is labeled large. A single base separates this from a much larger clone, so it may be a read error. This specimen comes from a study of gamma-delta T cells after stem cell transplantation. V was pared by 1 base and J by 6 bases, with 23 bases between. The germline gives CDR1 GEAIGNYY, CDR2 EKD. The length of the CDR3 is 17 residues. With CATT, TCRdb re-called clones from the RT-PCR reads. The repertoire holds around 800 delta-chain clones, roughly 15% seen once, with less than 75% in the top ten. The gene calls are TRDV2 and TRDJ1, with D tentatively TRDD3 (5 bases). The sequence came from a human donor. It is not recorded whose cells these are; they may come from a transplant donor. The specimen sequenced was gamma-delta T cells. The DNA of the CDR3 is TGTGCCTGTGACACTTTGGGCGGACTGGAGGACCAGTATAAACTCATCTTT. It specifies CACDTLGGLEDQYKLIF.